Below, one TCR beta chain is given with its context. The data stem from a study of T cells expressing NK-cell markers. Study background: Sorted CD3+CD56+NKG2C+, CD3+CD56+NKG2C- and CD3+CD56-NKG2C+ T cells provided the TCR beta repertoires.

Reanalyzing the 5' RACE reads, TCRdb keeps one entry per CDR3 protein, without DNA. The sample data list some 410,000 distinct CDR3 sequences. This TCR was sampled from a woman between 18 and 70 years old in good health. The sequenced sample consisted of blood T cells: a sorted CD56 or NKG2C T cell subset, CD4+ or CD8+ T cells, or bulk PBMC T cells (not recorded which).

The CDR3 spells CASRPTSAGIHYNEQFF. The J gene is TRBJ2-1, the V gene TRBV7-8; the D gene TCRdb calls, TRBD2, cannot be checked with no DNA. CDR3 length: 17 residues. From germline, CDR1 is SGHVS and CDR2 FQNEAQ.